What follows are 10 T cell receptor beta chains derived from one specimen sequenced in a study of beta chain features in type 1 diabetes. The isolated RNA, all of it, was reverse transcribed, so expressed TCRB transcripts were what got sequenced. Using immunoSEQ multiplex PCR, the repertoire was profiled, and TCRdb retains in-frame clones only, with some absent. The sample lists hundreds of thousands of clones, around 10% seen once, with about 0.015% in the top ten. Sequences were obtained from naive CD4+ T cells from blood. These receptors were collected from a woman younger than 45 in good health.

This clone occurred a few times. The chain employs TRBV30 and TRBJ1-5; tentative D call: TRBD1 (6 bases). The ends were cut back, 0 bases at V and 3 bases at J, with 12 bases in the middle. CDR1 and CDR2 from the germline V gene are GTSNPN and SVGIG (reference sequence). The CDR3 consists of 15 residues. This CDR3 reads CAWSVQGINNQPQHF. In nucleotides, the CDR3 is TGTGCCTGGAGTGTACAGGGCATAAACAATCAGCCCCAGCATTTT.

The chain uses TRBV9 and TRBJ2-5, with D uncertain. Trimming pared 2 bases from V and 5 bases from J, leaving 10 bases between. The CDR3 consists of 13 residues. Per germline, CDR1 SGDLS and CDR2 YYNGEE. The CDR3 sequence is CASSVAGSETQYF. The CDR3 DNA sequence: TGTGCCAGCAGCGTGGCAGGATCCGAGACCCAGTACTTC.

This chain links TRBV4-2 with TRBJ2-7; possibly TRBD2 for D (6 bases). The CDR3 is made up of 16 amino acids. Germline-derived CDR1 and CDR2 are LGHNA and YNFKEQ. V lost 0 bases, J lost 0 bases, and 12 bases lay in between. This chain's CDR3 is CASSQEAAGSSYEQYF. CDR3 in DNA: TGTGCCAGCAGCCAAGAAGCTGCGGGAAGCTCCTACGAGCAGTACTTC.

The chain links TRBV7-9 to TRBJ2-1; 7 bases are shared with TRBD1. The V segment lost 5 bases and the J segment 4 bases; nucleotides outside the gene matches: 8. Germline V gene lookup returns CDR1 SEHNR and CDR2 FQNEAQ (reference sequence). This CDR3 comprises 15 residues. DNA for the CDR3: TGTGCCAGCAGCCCTCGCCGGGACAGTTACAATGAGCAGTTCTTC. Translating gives CASSPRRDSYNEQFF.

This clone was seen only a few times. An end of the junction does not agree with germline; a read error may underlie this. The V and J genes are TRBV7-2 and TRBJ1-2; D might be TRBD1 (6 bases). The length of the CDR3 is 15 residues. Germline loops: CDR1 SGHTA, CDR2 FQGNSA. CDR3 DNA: TGTGCCAGCAGCTTAGCCAGGACAGCTAATTATGGCTACACCTTC. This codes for CASSLARTANYGYTF.

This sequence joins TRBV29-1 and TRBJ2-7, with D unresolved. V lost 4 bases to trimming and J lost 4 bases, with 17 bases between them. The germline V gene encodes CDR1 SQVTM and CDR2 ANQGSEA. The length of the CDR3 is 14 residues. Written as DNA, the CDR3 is TGCAGCGTTGTTCCAGTAGCCCGTCAATACGAGCAGTACTTC. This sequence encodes CSVVPVARQYEQYF.

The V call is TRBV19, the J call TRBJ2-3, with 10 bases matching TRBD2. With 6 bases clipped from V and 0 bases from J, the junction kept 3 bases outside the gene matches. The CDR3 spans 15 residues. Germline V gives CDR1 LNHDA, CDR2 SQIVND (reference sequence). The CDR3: CASRRTSGSTDTQYF. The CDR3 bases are TGTGCCAGTAGAAGGACTAGCGGTAGCACAGATACGCAGTATTTT.

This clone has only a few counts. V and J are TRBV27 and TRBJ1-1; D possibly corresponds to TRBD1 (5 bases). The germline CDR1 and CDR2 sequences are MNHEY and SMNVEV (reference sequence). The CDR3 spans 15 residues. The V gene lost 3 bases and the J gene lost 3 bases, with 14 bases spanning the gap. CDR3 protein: CASSFMGTGDTEAFF. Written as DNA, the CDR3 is TGTGCCAGCAGTTTCATGGGGACGGGAGACACTGAAGCTTTCTTT.

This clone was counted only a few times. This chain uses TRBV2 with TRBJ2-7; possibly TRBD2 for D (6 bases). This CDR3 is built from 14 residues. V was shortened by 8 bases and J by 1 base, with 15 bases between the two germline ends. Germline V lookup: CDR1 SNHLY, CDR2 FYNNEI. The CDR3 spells CASGGLQSSYEQYF. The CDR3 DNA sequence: TGTGCCAGCGGGGGACTCCAGTCTTCCTACGAGCAGTACTTC.

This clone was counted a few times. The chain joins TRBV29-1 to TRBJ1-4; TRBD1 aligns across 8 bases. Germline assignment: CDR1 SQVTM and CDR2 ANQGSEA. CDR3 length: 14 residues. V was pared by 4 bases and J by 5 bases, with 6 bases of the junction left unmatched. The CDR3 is CSVVPTGVNEKLFF. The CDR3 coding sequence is TGCAGCGTTGTTCCGACAGGGGTAAATGAAAAACTGTTTTTT.